A single TCR beta chain is shown here with its context. Source study methods: Reference gene primer amplification yielded estimated nucleated cell counts. Measured with immunoSEQ multiplex PCR; TCRdb has only the in-frame clones, and not every one. Clone size and V and J calls were adopted from that table, with D and trimming inferred from the DNA. The table has some 110,000 clones, roughly 87% seen once. The data belong to a study of blood T cell repertoires in COVID-19. Looking at the study overall: The United States, Italy and Spain were the sources of the acute and convalescent COVID-19 samples. PBMCs, B-cell-depleted T cells, or T cells provided the cDNA or gDNA that made up the material.

The CDR3 loop spans 20 amino acids. Trimming stripped 4 bases from V and 0 bases from J, with 28 bases between. Germline V gives CDR1 KGHSH, CDR2 LQKENI. This chain uses TRBV18 with TRBJ2-7, with D possibly matching TRBD2 (6 bases). This TCR came from a human donor in a cohort sampled during active COVID-19. Specimen: peripheral blood. The CDR3 loop is CASSQGASGLRRDSSYEQYF. CDR3 DNA sequence: TGTGCCAGCTCACAAGGGGCCTCCGGCTTGCGGCGGGACTCCTCCTACGAGCAGTACTTC.